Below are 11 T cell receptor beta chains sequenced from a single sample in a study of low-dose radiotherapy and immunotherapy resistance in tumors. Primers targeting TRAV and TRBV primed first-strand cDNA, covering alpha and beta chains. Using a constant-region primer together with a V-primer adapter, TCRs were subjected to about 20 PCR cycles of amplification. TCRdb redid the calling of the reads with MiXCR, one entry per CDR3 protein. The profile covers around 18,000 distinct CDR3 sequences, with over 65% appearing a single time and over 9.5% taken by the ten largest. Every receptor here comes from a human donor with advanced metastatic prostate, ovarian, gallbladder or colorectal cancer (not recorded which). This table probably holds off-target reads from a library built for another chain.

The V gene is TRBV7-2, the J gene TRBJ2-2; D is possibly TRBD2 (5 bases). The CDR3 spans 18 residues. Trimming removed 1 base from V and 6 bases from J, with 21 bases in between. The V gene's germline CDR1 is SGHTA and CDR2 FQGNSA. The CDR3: CASSLGPGRIRKAGELFF. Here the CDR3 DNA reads TGTGCCAGCAGCTTAGGCCCGGGGAGAATCCGTAAAGCCGGGGAGCTGTTTTTT.

CDR3 in amino acids: CASTLWGDTQYF. CDR3 bases: TGTGCCAGCACCCTCTGGGGGGATACGCAGTATTTT. The chain couples TRBV28 to TRBJ2-3; D may be TRBD1 or TRBD2 (5 bases each). The germline gives CDR1 MDHEN, CDR2 SYDVKM. V dropped 7 bases and J dropped 6 bases, with 11 bases sitting between them. The CDR3 spans 12 residues. The full variable domain, rest sourced from reference TRBV28 and TRBJ2-3, is DVKVTQSSRYLVKRTGEKVFLECVQDMDHENMFWYRQDPGLGLRLIYFSYDVKMKEKGDIPEGYSVSREKKERFSLILESASTNQTSMYLCASTLWGDTQYFGPGTRLTVL.

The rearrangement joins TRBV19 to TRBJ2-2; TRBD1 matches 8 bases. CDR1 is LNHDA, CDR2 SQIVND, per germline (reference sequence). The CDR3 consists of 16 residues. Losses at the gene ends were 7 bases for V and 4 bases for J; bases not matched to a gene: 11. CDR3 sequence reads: CASIATGQGGTGELFF. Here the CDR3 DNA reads TGTGCCAGTATCGCTACCGGACAGGGCGGCACCGGGGAGCTGTTTTTT.

CDR3 region: CASSGENGNQPQHF. CDR3 nucleotide sequence: TGTGCCAGCAGTGGAGAAAACGGGAATCAGCCCCAGCATTTT. The genes are TRBV2 and TRBJ1-5, with unresolved D. Germline V gene lookup returns CDR1 SNHLY and CDR2 FYNNEI. The CDR3 covers 14 residues. V lost 4 bases to trimming and J lost 4 bases, with 11 bases between them.

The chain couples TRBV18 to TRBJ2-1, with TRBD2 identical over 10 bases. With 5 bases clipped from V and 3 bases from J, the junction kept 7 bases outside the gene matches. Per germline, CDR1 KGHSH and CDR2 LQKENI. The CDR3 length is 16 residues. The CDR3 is CASSSQTSGRYNEQFF. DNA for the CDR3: TGTGCCAGCTCATCTCAGACTAGCGGGCGCTACAATGAGCAGTTCTTC.

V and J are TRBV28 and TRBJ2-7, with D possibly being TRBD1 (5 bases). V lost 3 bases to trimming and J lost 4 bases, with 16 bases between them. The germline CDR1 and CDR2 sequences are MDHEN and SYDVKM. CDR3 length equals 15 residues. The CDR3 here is CASSLHRLVKYEQYF. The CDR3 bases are TGTGCCAGCAGTTTGCACAGGTTGGTGAAATACGAGCAGTACTTC.

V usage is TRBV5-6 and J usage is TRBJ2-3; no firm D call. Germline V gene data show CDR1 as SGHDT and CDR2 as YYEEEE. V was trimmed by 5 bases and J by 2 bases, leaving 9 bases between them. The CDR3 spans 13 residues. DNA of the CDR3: TGTGCCAGCAGGGAACAAGTCACAGATACGCAGTATTTT. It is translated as CASREQVTDTQYF.

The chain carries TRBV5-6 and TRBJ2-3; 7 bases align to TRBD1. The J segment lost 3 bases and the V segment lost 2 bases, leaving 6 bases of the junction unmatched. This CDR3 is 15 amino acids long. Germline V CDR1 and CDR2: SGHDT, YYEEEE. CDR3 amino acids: CASSFYRGRTDTQYF. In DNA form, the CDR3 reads TGTGCCAGCAGCTTCTACAGGGGACGAACAGATACGCAGTATTTT.

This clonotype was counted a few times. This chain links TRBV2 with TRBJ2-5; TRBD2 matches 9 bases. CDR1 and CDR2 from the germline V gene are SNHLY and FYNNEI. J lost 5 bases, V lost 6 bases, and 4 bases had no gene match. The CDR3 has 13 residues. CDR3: CASRGLALETQYF. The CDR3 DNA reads TGTGCCAGCAGGGGACTAGCTTTGGAGACCCAGTACTTC. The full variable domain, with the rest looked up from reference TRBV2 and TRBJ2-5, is EPEVTQTPSHQVTQMGQEVILRCVPISNHLYFYWYRQILGQKVEFLVSFYNNEISEKSEIFDDQFSVERPDGSNFTLKIRSTKLEDSAMYFCASRGLALETQYFGPGTRLLVL.

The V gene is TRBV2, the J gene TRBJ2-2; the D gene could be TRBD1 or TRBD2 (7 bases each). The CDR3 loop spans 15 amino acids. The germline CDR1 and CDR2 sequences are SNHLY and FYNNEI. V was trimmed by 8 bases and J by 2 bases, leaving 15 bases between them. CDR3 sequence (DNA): TGTGCCAGCGCAGGGGGGGGCCCTAACACCGGGGAGCTGTTTTTT. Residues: CASAGGGPNTGELFF.

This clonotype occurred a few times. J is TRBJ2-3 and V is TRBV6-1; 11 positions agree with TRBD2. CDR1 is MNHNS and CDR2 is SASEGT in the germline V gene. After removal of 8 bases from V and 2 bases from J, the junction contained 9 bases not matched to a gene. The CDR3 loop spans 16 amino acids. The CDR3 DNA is TGTGCCAGCCACGAAGTAGCGGGAGGGCACACAGATACGCAGTATTTT. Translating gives CASHEVAGGHTDTQYF.